The 12 T cell receptor beta chains below all came from one sample that was sequenced in a study of blood T cell repertoires in COVID-19. Profiled with immunoSEQ multiplex PCR; TCRdb holds only in-frame clones, not every one. In the table there are roughly 250,000 clones, roughly 90% of which are singletons. The material sequenced was peripheral blood. The receptors shown here come from a man between 60 and 75 years old who had recovered from COVID-19.

The table lists this clone with a few counts. The chain couples TRBV6-5 to TRBJ2-7, with D possibly being TRBD2 (6 bases). Trimming removed 4 bases from V and 4 bases from J, with 17 bases in between. The CDR3 covers 15 residues. The V gene's germline CDR1 is MNHEY and CDR2 SVGAGI. The CDR3 protein is CASSSRIGTVYEQYF. The DNA for the CDR3 is TGTGCCAGCAGTTCCCGGATCGGGACTGTTTACGAGCAGTACTTC.

For this clone: This specimen includes other DNA sequences encoding the same CDR3. CDR3 nucleotide sequence: TGTGCCAGCAGTTTACAGGGAGGCGAGCAGTTCTTC. It translates to CASSLQGGEQFF. V usage is TRBV27 and J usage is TRBJ2-1, with D tentatively TRBD2 (6 bases). The ends were cut back, 2 bases at V and 10 bases at J, with 9 bases in the middle. Looked up from germline, CDR1 is MNHEY and CDR2 is SMNVEV (reference sequence). The CDR3 extends over 12 amino acids.

This chain uses TRBV5-1 with TRBJ2-3; a weak D match, TRBD1 (5 bases). The germline V gene encodes CDR1 SGHRS and CDR2 YFSETQ. The V and J ends lost 4 bases and 9 bases respectively, with 12 bases between them. CDR3 length equals 12 residues. CDR3 amino acids: CASSPGRSTQYF. CDR3 DNA sequence: TGCGCCAGCAGCCCAGGGCGATCCACGCAGTATTTT.

The chain links TRBV6-4 to TRBJ1-2; 8 positions match TRBD1. Unmatched junction bases numbered 4, after V lost 5 bases and J lost 5 bases. The CDR3 consists of 13 residues. Germline CDR1 is MRHNA and CDR2 is SNTAGT. CDR3 sequence reads: CASSRDRGYGYTF. Written as DNA, the CDR3 is TGTGCCAGCAGTCGCGACAGGGGTTATGGCTACACCTTC.

J is TRBJ1-1 and V is TRBV7-8; D unclear. CDR1 SGHVS and CDR2 FQNEAQ come from the germline V gene. This CDR3 comprises 15 residues. Trimming stripped 1 base from V and 3 bases from J, with 12 bases between. DNA for the CDR3: TGTGCCAGCAGCTTAGACGGGGAAAGGCACACTGAAGCTTTCTTT. It yields the protein CASSLDGERHTEAFF.

The V and J genes are TRBV3-1 (or the pseudogene TRBV3-2) and TRBJ2-7, with TRBD2 matching 8 bases. Germline V gene sequence: CDR1 LGHDT, CDR2 YNNKEL (reference sequence). The CDR3 is 14 amino acids. Trimming at V came to 6 bases and at J to 5 bases, leaving 9 bases not matched to a gene. CDR3 sequence: CASREAGGLHEQYF. DNA for the CDR3: TGTGCCAGCAGGGAGGCGGGGGGTCTCCACGAGCAGTACTTC.

The CDR3 region is CASSKDRAGGETQYF. CDR3 nucleotides: TGCGCCAGCAGCAAGGACAGGGCTGGAGGGGAGACCCAGTACTTC. The chain couples TRBV5-1 to TRBJ2-5; 8 bases are shared with TRBD1. The CDR3 totals 15 residues. V gave up 4 bases and J gave up 5 bases; unmatched junction bases: 10. Per germline, CDR1 SGHRS and CDR2 YFSETQ.

The chain couples TRBV9 to TRBJ1-2, with D possibly being TRBD1 (5 bases). The CDR3 consists of 16 residues. V lost 1 base and J 7 bases, leaving 20 bases between the germline ends. The germline gives CDR1 SGDLS, CDR2 YYNGEE. CDR3 DNA: TGTGCCAGCAGCGTAAGTGCCGGGGGGAGCTATAGTGGCTACACCTTC. It translates to CASSVSAGGSYSGYTF.

The gene calls are TRBV5-4 and TRBJ1-1; D is possibly TRBD1 (6 bases). The germline V gene has CDR1 SGHNT and CDR2 YYREEE (reference sequence). The CDR3 is 14 amino acids. V was cut by 0 bases and J by 4 bases, with 10 bases left in between. The CDR3 region is CASSLVRGGTEAFF. DNA for the CDR3: TGTGCCAGCAGCTTGGTCAGGGGCGGCACTGAAGCTTTCTTT.

For the CDR3, the DNA is TGTGCCAGCAGTGCGACAGGGAAAGGAACCGGGGAGCTGTTTTTT. Protein product: CASSATGKGTGELFF. This sequence joins TRBV6-2 or TRBV6-3 and TRBJ2-2, with 7 bases that match TRBD1. The trim removed 5 bases at V and 5 bases at J, leaving 8 bases unmatched. The germline V gene encodes CDR1 MNHEY and CDR2 SVGEGT. The CDR3 runs to 15 residues.

The rearrangement links TRBV24-1 to TRBJ2-2, with D perhaps matching TRBD2 (7 bases). The length of the CDR3 is 15 residues. Germline assignment: CDR1 KGHDR and CDR2 SFDVKD. V lost 1 base and J 7 bases, leaving 12 bases between the germline ends. This chain's CDR3 is CATSDFRGADGELFF. DNA for the CDR3: TGTGCCACCAGTGATTTTCGGGGGGCCGACGGGGAGCTGTTTTTT.

The chain uses TRBV9 and TRBJ2-7, with 11 positions matching TRBD1. Germline V gene data show CDR1 as SGDLS and CDR2 as YYNGEE. With 4 bases clipped from V and 5 bases from J, the junction kept 20 bases outside the gene matches. This CDR3 has 19 residues. CDR3 region: CASSPRGQGDPSRRNEQYF. The CDR3 DNA reads TGTGCCAGCAGCCCCCGGGGACAGGGGGATCCATCGCGGAGAAACGAGCAGTACTTC.